Listed below are T cell receptor beta chains from one sample, sequenced in a study of blood T cells in healthy people across ages. TCRdb fed the 5' RACE reads into MiXCR, producing one record per CDR3 protein. The sample records around 1.5 million distinct CDR3 sequences, 34% being singletons. Input material: blood. These receptors were obtained from a woman aged 25 to 39 in good health. Each CDR3 is given with its conserved first and last residue. The order of the fields is V gene, clone size, J gene, D gene, CDR3 protein, CDR3 DNA. A D gene is named only where the DNA matches it firmly. Part of the rows lack a size; the others show once, few, many or a class for expanded clones.

TRBV6-5	few	TRBJ1-6	NA	CASDDPPLHF	TGTGCCAGCGATGACCCACCCCTCCACTTT
TRBV6-5	once	TRBJ2-5	NA	CTTFMGGLGETQYF	TGTACAACCTTTATGGGGGGACTGGGGGAGACCCAGTACTTC
TRBV29-1	few	TRBJ2-1	NA	CSVSQGGAGEQFF	TGCAGCGTGAGCCAGGGGGGGGCCGGGGAGCAGTTCTTC
TRBV7-9	few	TRBJ1-2	NA	CASTRGHRGNYGYTF	TGTGCCAGCACCCGGGGGCACCGGGGAAACTATGGCTACACCTTC
TRBV4-2	once	TRBJ2-7	NA	CASSPQEDFDEQYF	TGTGCCAGCAGCCCCCAAGAGGATTTCGACGAGCAGTACTTC
TRBV7-3	NA	TRBJ2-1	TRBD1	CASSPGTGKANEQFF	TGTGCCAGCAGCCCAGGGACAGGGAAGGCTAATGAGCAGTTCTTC
TRBV2	NA	TRBJ2-3	TRBD2	CALEETSVTDTQYF	TGTGCCCTAGAGGAGACTAGCGTAACAGATACGCAGTATTTT
TRBV7-9	NA	TRBJ2-5	NA	CAIRPGRDGETQYF	TGTGCCATCAGGCCGGGTCGCGACGGGGAGACCCAGTACTTC
TRBV11-1	NA	TRBJ2-3	TRBD2	CASSPPGGQDTQYF	TGTGCCAGCAGCCCTCCGGGAGGTCAAGATACGCAGTATTTT
TRBV5-6	NA	TRBJ2-5	NA	CAGSFGNLEKYF	TGTGCCGGCAGCTTTGGCAACCTAGAGAAGTACTTC
TRBV12-3/TRBV12-4	NA	TRBJ2-1	NA	CASSLALPMIAQFF	TGTGCCAGCAGTTTAGCTCTCCCAATGATTGCGCAGTTCTTC
TRBV7-2	once	TRBJ1-1	NA	CASSLKGAFF	TGTGCCAGCAGCCTCAAGGGAGCTTTCTTT
TRBV29-1	many	TRBJ2-5	NA	CSVGLGGGAETQYF	TGCAGCGTCGGCCTGGGTGGGGGCGCAGAGACCCAGTACTTC
TRBV18	NA	TRBJ2-5	TRBD2	CASSFGWGGTQYF	TGTGCCAGCTCATTCGGCTGGGGGGGGACCCAGTACTTC
TRBV27	NA	TRBJ2-3	NA	CASRLSSVSDTQYF	TGTGCCAGCAGGTTATCTAGCGTCTCGGATACGCAGTATTTT
TRBV6-5	NA	TRBJ2-7	NA	CASSYPNRGGELEQYF	TGTGCCAGCAGTTACCCCAACCGAGGGGGGGAACTTGAGCAGTACTTC
TRBV12-3/TRBV12-4	NA	TRBJ2-1	NA	CASTLREAGPEQFF	TGTGCCAGCACCCTAAGAGAGGCGGGGCCAGAGCAGTTCTTC
TRBV2	NA	TRBJ2-4	NA	CASSEPGLQYF	TGTGCCAGCAGTGAACCGGGACTTCAGTACTTC
TRBV10-3	NA	TRBJ1-5	TRBD1	CAISEWDSYSNQPQHF	TGTGCCATCAGTGAGTGGGACAGCTATAGCAATCAGCCCCAGCATTTT
TRBV29-1	many	TRBJ2-1	NA	CSVESGGVDCPLPPSYNEQFF	TGCAGCGTCGAAAGCGGTGGAGTAGATTGCCCCCTGCCCCCTTCCTACAATGAGCAGTTCTTC
TRBV4-1	NA	TRBJ1-4	NA	CASSHLPNEKLFF	TGCGCCAGCAGCCATTTACCGAATGAAAAACTGTTTTTT
TRBV20-1	NA	TRBJ1-1	NA	CSARREATEAFF	TGCAGTGCTAGGAGGGAGGCCACTGAAGCTTTCTTT
TRBV6-2/TRBV6-3	NA	TRBJ2-3	NA	CASSSAGAYTDTQYF	TGTGCCAGCAGTTCGGCAGGGGCATACACAGATACGCAGTATTTT
TRBV6-6	few	TRBJ2-5	NA	CASRPRPNRETQYF	TGTGCCAGCAGACCCCGGCCGAACCGGGAGACCCAGTACTTC
TRBV20-1	NA	TRBJ2-7	NA	CSARDQFDEQYF	TGCAGTGCTAGAGACCAGTTCGACGAGCAGTACTTC
TRBV7-9	few	TRBJ2-1	TRBD1	CASSLGGQGNEQFF	TGTGCCAGCAGCCTAGGGGGACAGGGTAATGAGCAGTTCTTC
TRBV5-6	NA	TRBJ2-1	NA	CASSSLPRGTGPNYNEQFF	TGTGCCAGCAGTTCGCTCCCCCGGGGTACAGGGCCTAACTACAATGAGCAGTTCTTC
TRBV15	few	TRBJ2-1	NA	CATSMADNEQFF	TGTGCCACCAGCATGGCGGACAATGAGCAGTTCTTC
TRBV10-3	NA	TRBJ2-3	NA	CAISESSGGSGTDTQYF	TGTGCCATCAGTGAGTCATCCGGTGGTTCAGGCACAGATACGCAGTATTTT
TRBV7-3	NA	TRBJ2-1	NA	CASSLMGGMSSYNEQFF	TGTGCCAGCAGCTTAATGGGCGGCATGAGCTCCTACAATGAGCAGTTCTTC
TRBV3-1	NA	TRBJ2-1	TRBD2	CASSLRGGPGDEQFF	TGTGCCAGCAGCCTGCGGGGGGGGCCAGGGGATGAGCAGTTCTTC
TRBV5-1	few	TRBJ2-7	NA	CASSLARQLPYEQYF	TGCGCCAGCAGCTTGGCCAGGCAGCTCCCCTACGAGCAGTACTTC
TRBV15	few	TRBJ1-5	TRBD1	CATSARTGYSNQPQHF	TGTGCCACCAGCGCCAGGACAGGTTATAGCAATCAGCCCCAGCATTTT
TRBV5-1	few	TRBJ2-5	TRBD2	CASSTRLAVATQYF	TGCGCCAGCAGCACTCGACTAGCGGTGGCGACCCAGTACTTC
TRBV6-5	NA	TRBJ2-7	NA	CASSPAREAYEQYF	TGTGCCAGCAGTCCCGCCCGTGAAGCATACGAGCAGTACTTC
TRBV20-1	NA	TRBJ2-1	NA	CGAGGLGHNEQFF	TGCGGTGCTGGAGGACTGGGACACAATGAGCAGTTCTTC